This T cell receptor beta chain comes out of a study of blood T cells in healthy people across ages (dated by TCRdb to the mid-2010s). Study-level background: Template switching captured roughly one uniquely barcoded TCR beta cDNA molecule per two T cells in model experiments. The study measured age-related changes in TCR beta repertoire diversity using deep sequencing normalized with unique cDNA molecular identifiers. Four age groups were formed from the donors: young (average about 15 years), middle-aged (approximately 40), aged (around 62) and long-lived (82). To avoid experimental bias, donors of different ages were spread randomly across the sequencing lanes. Using the same blood draw, the study looked at two additional independent replicas of 1 million unique cDNA reads for two donors, one aged 18 to 30 and the other aged 80 or older. Broad study findings and their caveats: Observed TCR beta diversity per million T cells fell roughly linearly with age, and a significant reduction was already apparent by age roughly 41. Because donor CMV infection status was unknown, age-related changes in expanded clonotypes were potentially confounded. Compared with the aged group, the long-lived group had more naive CD4+ T cells, fewer expanded clones and increased TCR diversity, suggesting age selection. Estimates of total diversity based on one million sequenced T cells were regarded as lower bounds and as underestimates. Observed TCR beta diversity correlated strongly with the percentage of naive T cells measured by flow cytometry. Because profiling used bulk unsorted PBMCs, naive and antigen-experienced compartments could not be compared conclusively.

Library construction relied on 5' RACE. Sequencing used an Illumina HiSeq 2500. A second PCR of roughly 7 to 11 cycles was performed with a sample-barcoded 5' primer and a J-beta primer mix. A unique molecular identifier was introduced onto each TCR beta cDNA molecule by a template-switch 5' adaptor carrying 12 random nucleotides. Each sample yielded at least 3 million CDR3-containing paired-end reads. All of the RNA was converted into first-strand cDNA using the Mint cDNA synthesis kit, with a TRBC-specific oligonucleotide serving as the primer. Following uracil-DNA glycosylase treatment, a first 18-cycle PCR with universal primers M1SS and BC2_uni_R was performed on all cDNA. In the original analysis: For normalization, 1 million high-quality reads were randomly selected from each sample, with every read carrying a distinct molecular identifier. Instead of being binned into consensus sequences, reads that shared molecular identifiers were thrown out. MiTCR, with a Q25 quality threshold and the strictest error-elimination algorithm, was used for CDR3 identification, clonotype clustering and error correction. A nonparametric unseen species model with Euler transformation was used to estimate lower-bound total TCR beta diversity. Starting from the raw public reads, TCRdb applied fastp trimming at Q25, assembled clones with MiXCR and retained in-frame beta chains. CDR3 protein sequences are deduplicated, and each keeps its most common genes and DNA. The V and J calls shown here were made by TCRdb, not taken from the authors' results. For this sample there are hundreds of thousands of distinct CDR3 sequences; roughly 60% appear just once. Clones ranked in the top ten supply 20% to 25% of the sample.

Systemically healthy Caucasian individuals from Russia, 35 to 50 in total and aged about 6 to 100 years, were included as donors. Around 9.9 milliliters of peripheral blood were collected from each donor into EDTA-treated Vacutainer tubes. PBMCs were isolated by Ficoll-Paque density-gradient centrifugation, with at least 7 million obtained per sample. Trizol reagent was used to extract total RNA from the PBMCs, yielding at least 5.5 micrograms per sample. For every donor, flow cytometry on a PBMC aliquot measured the percentage of naive CD45RAhigh/CD27high T cells. Spanning cysteine to phenylalanine, the CDR3 consists of 16 amino acids. The kept DNA is CDR3 alone, 48 bases in frame from the first base. CDR1 and CDR2 (DFQATT, SNEGSKA) derive from the germline V gene (reference sequence). At the junction V is shortened by 3 bases and J by 2 bases; bases outside the gene matches: 12. This clonotype was counted between two and nine times. The antigen it binds to is not known. No much larger clone is present one base from it, and per-base qualities are unavailable.

This receptor chain uses TRBV20-1 and TRBJ2-7, with TRBD2 matching 8 junction bases. The receptor was derived from a young man in good health. The source material was blood. The CDR3 region reads CSASPHDRGGTYEQYF. At the DNA level, the sequence is TGCAGTGCTAGCCCGCACGATCGGGGGGGCACCTACGAGCAGTACTTC.